The 28 T cell receptor beta chains below were found in one sample sequenced in a study of shared clonotypes between healthy human individuals. Measured with immunoSEQ multiplex PCR; TCRdb has only the in-frame clones, and not every one. The sample records roughly 500,000 clones, approximately 81% being singletons. Sequencing was performed on PBMCs. The receptors originated from a woman aged 35 to 49 in good health. Some clones in this sample may be carry-over from other donors' samples.

A word on this clone: A clone one base away is much larger, so this may be a read error. The gene calls are TRBV30 and TRBJ1-6; D is uncertain. This CDR3 is built from 14 residues. Germline V CDR1 and CDR2: GTSNPN, SVGIG (reference sequence). CDR3 region: CAWSIELRDSHLHF. The CDR3 nucleotides read TGTGCCTGGAGTATTGAGTTAAGGGATTCACACCTCCACTTT. The variable domain in full, with the rest retrieved from reference TRBV30 and TRBJ1-6, is SQTIHQWPATLVQPVGSPLSLECTVEGTSNPNLYWYRQAAGRGLQLLFYSVGIGQISSEVPQNLSASRPQDRQFILSSKKLLLSDSGFYLCAWSIELRDSHLHFGNGTRLTVT.

This clone appeared a few times. V usage is TRBV14 and J usage is TRBJ2-5, with 9 bases fitting TRBD2. The CDR3 has 13 amino acids. The germline V gene encodes CDR1 SGHDN and CDR2 FVKESK. The V gene end was trimmed by 5 bases and the J gene end by 5 bases; junction bases not matched to a gene: 3. The CDR3 DNA reads TGTGCCAGCAGCGGACTAGCGAGGGAGACCCAGTACTTC. Translation: CASSGLARETQYF.

This chain joins TRBV2 and TRBJ2-2; no clear D. The CDR3 sequence is 15 residues long. The germline CDR1 and CDR2 sequences are SNHLY and FYNNEI. V was pared by 1 base and J by 2 bases, with 8 bases between. The CDR3 DNA follows: TGTGCCAGCAGTGAAGGGTTAAGCAACACCGGGGAGCTGTTTTTT. This gives the protein CASSEGLSNTGELFF.

The count of this clone is one. It differs at one base from a far larger clone, so likely a read error. The V call is TRBV27, the J call TRBJ1-1; D possibly corresponds to TRBD1 (5 bases). The germline gives CDR1 MNHEY, CDR2 SMNVEV (reference sequence). CDR3 length equals 14 residues. The CDR3 spells CASSFDRTNTESFF. The CDR3 DNA is TGTGCCAGCAGCTTCGACAGAACGAACACTGAATCTTTCTTT.

Worth noting for this clone: A far larger clone is only one base removed, so a read error is likely. The chain combines TRBV5-1 with TRBJ1-3, with no clear D. The V gene's germline CDR1 is SGHRS and CDR2 YFSETQ. The CDR3 extends over 12 amino acids. The CDR3 loop reads CASSPVPGEMFF. CDR3 in DNA: TGCGCCAGCAGCCCTGTTCCCGGGGAGATGTTTTTT.

This chain connects TRBV25-1 to TRBJ1-1, with 7 bases fitting TRBD1. The CDR3 runs to 12 residues. Germline V gene lookup returns CDR1 MGHDK and CDR2 SYGVNS. The ends lost 6 bases at V and 8 bases at J; junction bases unmatched: 6. CDR3 in DNA: TGTGCCAGCAGCGGGACAGTGACGGAAGCTTTCTTT. This encodes CASSGTVTEAFF. Variable domain in full (rest from reference TRBV25-1 and TRBJ1-1): EADIYQTPRYLVIGTGKKITLECSQTMGHDKMYWYQQDPGMELHLIHYSYGVNSTEKGDLSSESTVSRIRTEHFPLTLESARPSHTSQYLCASSGTVTEAFFGQGTRLTVV.

This clone was detected only once. The V gene is TRBV6-1, the J gene TRBJ1-5; D is undetermined. V shed 2 bases and J shed 6 bases, with 2 bases lying between them. Germline CDR1 MNHNS, CDR2 SASEGT. The CDR3 is made up of 11 amino acids. In nucleotides, the CDR3 is TGTGCCAGCAGTGAACTTCAGCCCCAGCATTTT. It yields the protein CASSELQPQHF.

The chain couples TRBV21-1 to TRBJ2-7; the DNA was not compared with TRBD1, the D call given in the table. TRBV21-1 counts as a pseudogene. The CDR3 contains 14 residues. CDR3 loop: CASSATGPTYEQYF. The CDR3 bases are TGTGCCAGCAGCGCGACAGGTCCGACCTACGAGCAGTACTTC.

V gene TRBV9 combines with J gene TRBJ2-1; weak D call: TRBD2 (6 bases). Germline-derived CDR1 and CDR2 are SGDLS and YYNGEE. This CDR3 region has 18 residues. Between the trimmed V and J ends, which lost 0 bases and 7 bases, there was a span of 23 bases. In DNA form, the CDR3 reads TGTGCCAGCAGCGTAGCACGGACCGGGAGAAGAAGCGCGAATGAGCAGTTCTTC. This sequence encodes CASSVARTGRRSANEQFF. The whole variable domain, filled in from reference TRBV9 and TRBJ2-1, reads DSGVTQTPKHLITATGQRVTLRCSPRSGDLSVYWYQQSLDQGLQFLIQYYNGEERAKGNILERFSAQQFPDLHSELNLSSLELGDSALYFCASSVARTGRRSANEQFFGPGTRLTVL.

This chain connects TRBV13 to TRBJ2-1, with 7 bases matching TRBD2. CDR1 is PRHDT, CDR2 FYEKMQ, per germline (reference sequence). J lost 6 bases, V lost 1 base, and 0 bases had no gene match. This CDR3 spans 13 amino acids. The CDR3 DNA follows: TGTGCCAGCAGCTTAGTAGCGGGCAATGAGCAGTTCTTC. Protein: CASSLVAGNEQFF.

This chain uses TRBV9 with TRBJ2-2; D is unresolved. The germline V and J ends were trimmed by 3 bases and 8 bases, with 8 bases remaining between them. Germline loops: CDR1 SGDLS, CDR2 YYNGEE. This CDR3 has 12 amino acids. DNA of the CDR3: TGTGCCAGCAGCGCCACACGGGGGGAGCTGTTTTTT. Its protein product is CASSATRGELFF.

The genes are TRBV7-6 and TRBJ2-2; 15 bases match TRBD2. The CDR3 has 18 residues. Germline V gene sequence: CDR1 SGHVS, CDR2 FNYEAQ. V trimming: 5 bases; J trimming: 2 bases; junction bases outside the gene matches: 6. The chain's CDR3 is CASSMGLAGGTNTGELFF. The CDR3 DNA reads as TGTGCCAGCAGCATGGGACTAGCGGGAGGAACCAACACCGGGGAGCTGTTTTTT.

With respect to this clone: A read error is likely, as this CDR3 ends without the conserved phenylalanine or tryptophan. This chain connects TRBV6-1 to TRBJ2-6; tentatively, D is TRBD2 (5 bases). The CDR3 is 16 amino acids. Germline V lookup: CDR1 MNHNS, CDR2 SASEGT. CDR3 DNA: TGTGCCAGCAGTGAATTGGACTTCTCTGAGGCCAACGTCCTGACTTCC. It is translated as CASSELDFSEANVLTS.

The V and J genes are TRBV18 and TRBJ2-1, with D possibly matching TRBD2 (6 bases). The CDR3 has 16 amino acids. CDR1 and CDR2 (germline): KGHSH, LQKENI. Between the trimmed V and J ends, which lost 6 bases and 2 bases, there was a span of 17 bases. Here the CDR3 reads CASSPMTRGAYNEQFF. In DNA, the CDR3 is TGTGCCAGCTCGCCAATGACTAGGGGAGCCTACAATGAGCAGTTCTTC.

Remarks on this clone: The germline gene is not matched at one end of the junction; a read error may be the cause. V and J are TRBV7-7 and TRBJ2-3; 10 nucleotides align to TRBD1. Germline V lookup: CDR1 SSHAT, CDR2 FNYEAQ (reference sequence). The CDR3 spans 15 residues. The CDR3 protein is CASSSGQGGTDTQYF. In nucleotides, the CDR3 is TGTGCTAGCAGCTCCGGACAGGGGGGGACAGATACGCAGTATTTT. Based on the CDR3 plus reference TRBV7-7 and TRBJ2-3, the full variable domain is GAGVSQSPRYKVTKRGQDVTLRCDPISSHATLYWYQQALGQGPEFLTYFNYEAQPDKSGLPSDRFSAERPEGSISTLTIQRTEQRDSAMYRCASSSGQGGTDTQYFGPGTRLTVL.

Remarks on this clone: This probably arose from a read error, given a far larger clone one base away. The sample holds other DNA sequences that translate to the same CDR3. The rearrangement uses TRBV7-9 and TRBJ1-2, with unresolved D. The CDR3 covers 12 residues. Germline values: CDR1 SEHNR, CDR2 FQNEAQ (reference sequence). In DNA, the CDR3 is TGTGCCAGCAGCTTATTAGAATATGGCTACACCTTT. This codes for CASSLLEYGYTF.

This chain connects TRBV11-1 to TRBJ2-7, with TRBD1 identical over 11 bases. Germline values: CDR1 SGHAT, CDR2 FQDESV (reference sequence). V gave up 5 bases and J gave up 3 bases; unmatched junction bases: 9. CDR3 length: 16 residues. The CDR3 DNA reads TGTGCCAGCAGCCATATACCGGGACAGGGGGACTACGAGCAGTACTTC. As protein: CASSHIPGQGDYEQYF.

The rearrangement joins TRBV30 to TRBJ1-3; 7 bases are shared with TRBD1. CDR1 GTSNPN and CDR2 SVGIG come from the germline V gene (reference sequence). J gave up 2 bases and V 4 bases, and 14 bases lay outside the gene matches. This CDR3 contains 17 residues. The CDR3 nucleotides are TGTGCCTGGAATCCGGGACAGAAGGGCCGGACTGGAAACACCATATATTTT. It translates to CAWNPGQKGRTGNTIYF.

This chain uses TRBV7-2 with TRBJ2-1; 14 nucleotides match TRBD2. The ends lost 1 base at V and 8 bases at J; junction bases unmatched: 10. The CDR3 is 18 amino acids. CDR1 and CDR2 from the germline V gene are SGHTA and FQGNSA. The CDR3: CASSLVGGLAGVGYEQFF. CDR3 nucleotides: TGTGCCAGCAGCTTAGTCGGGGGACTAGCGGGAGTTGGTTATGAGCAGTTCTTC.

The chain recombines TRBV30 with TRBJ1-1; D gene unclear. Germline CDR1 reads GTSNPN; CDR2 reads SVGIG (reference sequence). The CDR3 runs 13 residues. V was shortened by 2 bases and J by 2 bases, with 9 bases between the two germline ends. CDR3 DNA sequence: TGTGCCTGGAGTAGGTCCGCCAACACTGAAGCTTTCTTT. Translation: CAWSRSANTEAFF.

At least ten counts were recorded for this clone. J is TRBJ1-2 and V is TRBV28, with D unclear. CDR1 and CDR2 (germline): MDHEN, SYDVKM. This CDR3 has 13 amino acids. Trimming removed 6 bases at V and 5 bases at J, with 13 bases between. CDR3 residues: CASRTDGGYGYTF. Here the CDR3 DNA reads TGTGCCAGCAGAACCGACGGCGGGTATGGCTACACCTTC.

The chain couples TRBV5-6 to TRBJ2-3; tentative D call: TRBD1 (5 bases). V dropped 0 bases and J dropped 5 bases, with 13 bases sitting between them. CDR3 size: 15 residues. Germline V gene data show CDR1 as SGHDT and CDR2 as YYEEEE. The CDR3 here is CASSLEVRERDTQYF. The DNA of the CDR3 is TGTGCCAGCAGCTTGGAGGTCAGGGAAAGAGATACGCAGTATTTT.

This clone was found a few times. This is likely an artifact of a read error, given a far larger clone one base away. Since no conserved phenylalanine or tryptophan closes the CDR3, a read error is the likely cause. This chain links TRBV13 with TRBJ1-2; D perhaps matches TRBD1 (5 bases). The CDR3 contains 14 residues. CDR1 is PRHDT, CDR2 FYEKMQ, per germline (reference sequence). Between the trimmed V and J ends, which lost 0 bases and 2 bases, there was a span of 7 bases. The CDR3 protein is CASSLGRENYGYTS. The CDR3 DNA sequence: TGTGCCAGCAGCTTAGGCAGGGAGAACTATGGCTACACCTCC.

V is TRBV9 and J is TRBJ1-1; no clear D. The V end lost 0 bases, the J end lost 4 bases, and 13 bases lay between the germline ends. This CDR3 contains 15 residues. Germline lookup yields CDR1 SGDLS and CDR2 YYNGEE. The CDR3 bases are TGTGCCAGCAGCGTAGTCACAGCCAAGTCCACTGAAGCTTTCTTT. Protein sequence: CASSVVTAKSTEAFF.

Turning to this clone: A far bigger clonotype differs at one base, so this is likely a read error. V gene TRBV4-1 combines with J gene TRBJ1-2; D is uncertain. Germline assignment: CDR1 MGHRA and CDR2 YSYEKL. The CDR3 sequence is 12 residues long. DNA for the CDR3: TGCGCCAGCAGCCAAGAGGTGGGTGGCTACGCCTTC. Its protein is CASSQEVGGYAF.

The chain combines TRBV29-1 with TRBJ2-7; 10 bases are shared with TRBD2. Germline assignment: CDR1 SQVTM and CDR2 ANQGSEA. This CDR3 has 15 residues. The trim removed 4 bases at V and 0 bases at J, leaving 6 bases unmatched. CDR3 in DNA: TGCAGCGTTGTTAGCGAGCGGGAGGGCTCCTACGAGCAGTACTTC. Protein product: CSVVSEREGSYEQYF.

About this clone itself: A far larger clone is one base from this, pointing to a likely read error. The chain employs TRBV6-5 and TRBJ2-1; D is undetermined. Germline CDR1 and CDR2: MNHEY and SVGAGI. The V end was cut by 0 bases, the J end by 5 bases, with 14 bases between. This CDR3 has 16 residues. The CDR3 DNA reads as TGTGCCAGCAGTTACTCGGGGTTAGTGGTCAACAATGAGCAGTTCTTC. Protein: CASSYSGLVVNNEQFF.

The rearrangement joins TRBV10-3 to TRBJ1-1; D perhaps matches TRBD1 (6 bases). V lost 10 bases, J lost 5 bases, and 14 bases lay in between. The CDR3 covers 12 residues. Per the germline V gene, CDR1 is ENHRY and CDR2 is SYGVKD. CDR3 sequence reads: CATTGGGTEAFF. The CDR3 DNA reads TGTGCCACTACAGGAGGGGGGACTGAAGCTTTCTTT.